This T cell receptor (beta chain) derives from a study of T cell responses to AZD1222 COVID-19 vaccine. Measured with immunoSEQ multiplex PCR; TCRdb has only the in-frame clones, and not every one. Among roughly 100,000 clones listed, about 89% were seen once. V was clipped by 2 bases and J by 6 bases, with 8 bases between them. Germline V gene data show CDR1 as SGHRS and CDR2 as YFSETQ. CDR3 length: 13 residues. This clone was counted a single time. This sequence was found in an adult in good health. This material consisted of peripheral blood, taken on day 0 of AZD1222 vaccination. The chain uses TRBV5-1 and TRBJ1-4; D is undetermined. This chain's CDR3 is CASSLEWDEKLFF. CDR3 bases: TGCGCCAGCAGCTTAGAGTGGGATGAAAAACTGTTTTTT.